The clone carrying this T cell receptor (beta chain) appeared a few times. This entry is derived from a study of blood T cell repertoires in COVID-19. Study overall: There were acute and convalescent COVID-19 samples, and they came from the United States, Italy and Spain. Sources were T cells, B-cell-depleted T cells, or PBMCs; the material itself was cDNA or gDNA.

The CDR3 has 16 residues. Germline V lookup: CDR1 SGDLS, CDR2 YYNGEE. Trimming took 0 bases from V and 4 from J, leaving 16 bases between them. Seattle patients were enrolled during active infection and followed longitudinally. Repertoires were generated with immunoSEQ multiplex PCR, while TCRdb's copy carries only in-frame clones and drops some. The sample contains about 250,000 clones, about four fifths of which appear only once. This receptor was identified in a person aged 70 to 85 with COVID-19, enrolled during active disease. The V and J genes are TRBV9 and TRBJ1-2; no clear D. Sequencing was carried out using peripheral blood. For the CDR3, the DNA is TGTGCCAGCAGCGTAGATCTAGCACCACAGATCTATGGCTACACCTTC. Amino acids: CASSVDLAPQIYGYTF. Based on the CDR3 plus reference TRBV9 and TRBJ1-2, the full variable domain is DSGVTQTPKHLITATGQRVTLRCSPRSGDLSVYWYQQSLDQGLQFLIQYYNGEERAKGNILERFSAQQFPDLHSELNLSSLELGDSALYFCASSVDLAPQIYGYTFGSGTRLTVV.